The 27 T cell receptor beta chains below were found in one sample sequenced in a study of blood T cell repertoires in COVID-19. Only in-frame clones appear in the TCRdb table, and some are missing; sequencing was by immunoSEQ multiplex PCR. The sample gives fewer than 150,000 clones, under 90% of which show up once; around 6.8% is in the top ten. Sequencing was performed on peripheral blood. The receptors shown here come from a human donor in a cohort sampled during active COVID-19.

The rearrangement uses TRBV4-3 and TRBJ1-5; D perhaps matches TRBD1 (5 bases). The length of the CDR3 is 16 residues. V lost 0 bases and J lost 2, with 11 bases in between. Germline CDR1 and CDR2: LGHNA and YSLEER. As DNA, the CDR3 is TGCGCCAGCAGCCAAGATACAGGACAAGGCAATCAGCCCCAGCATTTT. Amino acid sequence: CASSQDTGQGNQPQHF.

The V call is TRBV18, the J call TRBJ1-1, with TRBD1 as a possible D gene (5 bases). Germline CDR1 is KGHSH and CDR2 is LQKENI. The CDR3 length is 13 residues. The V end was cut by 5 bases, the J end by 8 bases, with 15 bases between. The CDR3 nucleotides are TGTGCCAGCTCATCCAGGTTACAGGAGGAAGCTTTCTTT. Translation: CASSSRLQEEAFF.

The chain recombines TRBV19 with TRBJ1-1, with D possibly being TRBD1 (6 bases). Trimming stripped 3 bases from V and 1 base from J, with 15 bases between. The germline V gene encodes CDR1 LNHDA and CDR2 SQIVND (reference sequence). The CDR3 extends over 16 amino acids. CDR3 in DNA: TGTGCCAGTAGTATTAATTTATGGGGACAGAACACTGAAGCTTTCTTT. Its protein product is CASSINLWGQNTEAFF.

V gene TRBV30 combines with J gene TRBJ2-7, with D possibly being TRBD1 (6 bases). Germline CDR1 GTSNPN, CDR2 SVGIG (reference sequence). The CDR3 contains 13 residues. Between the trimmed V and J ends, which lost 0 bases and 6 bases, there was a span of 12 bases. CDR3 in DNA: TGTGCCTGGAGTGTAAACAGGGAAGGCGAGCAGTACTTC. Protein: CAWSVNREGEQYF.

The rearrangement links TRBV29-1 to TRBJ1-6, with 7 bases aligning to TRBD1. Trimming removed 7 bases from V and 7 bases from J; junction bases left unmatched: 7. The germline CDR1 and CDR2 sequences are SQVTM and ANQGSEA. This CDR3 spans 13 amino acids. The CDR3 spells CSARTGANSPLHF. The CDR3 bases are TGCAGCGCACGAACAGGGGCGAATTCACCCCTCCACTTT.

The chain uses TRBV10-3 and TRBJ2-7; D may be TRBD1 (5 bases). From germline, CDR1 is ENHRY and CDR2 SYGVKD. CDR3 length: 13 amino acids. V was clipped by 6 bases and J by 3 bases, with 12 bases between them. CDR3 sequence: CAISHDRLYEQYF. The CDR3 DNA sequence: TGTGCCATCAGCCACGACAGACTCTACGAGCAGTACTTC.

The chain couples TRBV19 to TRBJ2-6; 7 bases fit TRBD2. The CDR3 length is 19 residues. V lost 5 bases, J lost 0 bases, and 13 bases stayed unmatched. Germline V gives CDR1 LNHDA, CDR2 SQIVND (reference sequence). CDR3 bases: TGTGCCAGTAGTCCCGAGGGACGGGGGGTGGTCTCTGGGGCCAACGTCCTGACTTTC. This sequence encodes CASSPEGRGVVSGANVLTF. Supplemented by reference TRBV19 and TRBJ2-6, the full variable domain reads DGGITQSPKYLFRKEGQNVTLSCEQNLNHDAMYWYRQDPGQGLRLIYYSQIVNDFQKGDIAEGYSVSREKKESFPLTVTSAQKNPTAFYLCASSPEGRGVVSGANVLTFGAGSRLTVL.

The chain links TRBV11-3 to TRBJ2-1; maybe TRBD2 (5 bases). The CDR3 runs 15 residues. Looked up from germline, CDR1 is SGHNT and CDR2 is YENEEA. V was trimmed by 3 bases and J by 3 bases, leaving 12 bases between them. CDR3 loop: CASSFGGLDYNEQFF. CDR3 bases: TGTGCCAGCAGCTTCGGCGGGTTGGACTACAATGAGCAGTTCTTC.

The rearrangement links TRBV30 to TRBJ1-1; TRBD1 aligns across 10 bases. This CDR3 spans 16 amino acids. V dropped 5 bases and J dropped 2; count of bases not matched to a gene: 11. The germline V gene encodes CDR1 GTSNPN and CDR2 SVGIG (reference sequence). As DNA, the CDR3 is TGTGCCTGGGGTCCGGGACAGGGGTTTTCTAACACTGAAGCTTTCTTT. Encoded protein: CAWGPGQGFSNTEAFF.

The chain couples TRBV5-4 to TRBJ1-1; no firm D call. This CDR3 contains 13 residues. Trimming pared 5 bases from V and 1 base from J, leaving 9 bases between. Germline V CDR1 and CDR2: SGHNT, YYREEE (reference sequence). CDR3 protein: CASRPQENTEAFF. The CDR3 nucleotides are TGTGCCAGCAGGCCCCAGGAGAACACTGAAGCTTTCTTT.

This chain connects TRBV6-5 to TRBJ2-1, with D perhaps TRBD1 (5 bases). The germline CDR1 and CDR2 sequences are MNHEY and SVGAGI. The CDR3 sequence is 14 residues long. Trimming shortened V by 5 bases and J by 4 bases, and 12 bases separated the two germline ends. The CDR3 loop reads CASSMDGQYNEQFF. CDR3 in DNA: TGTGCCAGCAGTATGGACGGACAATACAATGAGCAGTTCTTC.

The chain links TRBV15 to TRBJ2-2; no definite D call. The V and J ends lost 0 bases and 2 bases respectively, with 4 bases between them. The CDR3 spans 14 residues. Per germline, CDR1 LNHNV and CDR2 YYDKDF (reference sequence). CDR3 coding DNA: TGTGCCACCAGCAGAGATCTTAACACCGGGGAGCTGTTTTTT. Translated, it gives CATSRDLNTGELFF.

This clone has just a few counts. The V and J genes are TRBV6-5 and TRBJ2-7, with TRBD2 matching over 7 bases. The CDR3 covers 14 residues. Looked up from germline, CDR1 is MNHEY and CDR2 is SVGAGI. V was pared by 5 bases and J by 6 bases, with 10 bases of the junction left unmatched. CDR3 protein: CASSRTSVGPEQYF. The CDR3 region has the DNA TGTGCCAGCAGTCGAACTAGCGTCGGCCCCGAGCAGTACTTC.

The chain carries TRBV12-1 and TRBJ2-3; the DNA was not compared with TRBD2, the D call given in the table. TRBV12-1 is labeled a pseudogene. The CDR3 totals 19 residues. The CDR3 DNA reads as TGTGCCAGCAGCCCTGGGGGGACTAGCGGGGGGACCTCGTTGGATACGCAGTATTTT. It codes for CASSPGGTSGGTSLDTQYF.

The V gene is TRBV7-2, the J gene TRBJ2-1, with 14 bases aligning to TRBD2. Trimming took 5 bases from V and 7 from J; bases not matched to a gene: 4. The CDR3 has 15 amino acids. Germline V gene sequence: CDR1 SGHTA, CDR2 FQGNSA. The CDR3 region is CASSATSGGANEQFF. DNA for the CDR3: TGTGCCAGCAGCGCGACTAGCGGGGGGGCTAATGAGCAGTTCTTC. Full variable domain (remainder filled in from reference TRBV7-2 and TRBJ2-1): GAGVSQSPSNKVTEKGKDVELRCDPISGHTALYWYRQSLGQGLEFLIYFQGNSAPDKSGLPSDRFSAERTGGSVSTLTIQRTQQEDSAVYLCASSATSGGANEQFFGPGTRLTVL.

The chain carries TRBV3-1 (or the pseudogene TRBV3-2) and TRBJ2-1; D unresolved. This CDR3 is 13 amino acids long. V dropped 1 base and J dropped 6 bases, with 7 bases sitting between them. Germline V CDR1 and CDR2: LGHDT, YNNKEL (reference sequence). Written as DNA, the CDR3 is TGTGCCAGCAGCCAAGCTAGGTCCAATGAGCAGTTCTTC. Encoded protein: CASSQARSNEQFF.

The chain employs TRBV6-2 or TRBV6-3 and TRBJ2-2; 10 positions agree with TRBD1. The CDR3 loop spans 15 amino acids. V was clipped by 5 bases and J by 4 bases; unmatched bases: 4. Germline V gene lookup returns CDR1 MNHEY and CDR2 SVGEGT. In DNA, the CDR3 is TGTGCCAGCAGTCTTCGGACAGGGGGCACCGGGGAGCTGTTTTTT. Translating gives CASSLRTGGTGELFF.

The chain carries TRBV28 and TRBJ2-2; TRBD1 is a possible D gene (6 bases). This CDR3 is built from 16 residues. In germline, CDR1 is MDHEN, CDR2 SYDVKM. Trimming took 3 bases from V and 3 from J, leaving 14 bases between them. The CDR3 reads CASSFVRTAYTGELFF. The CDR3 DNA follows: TGTGCCAGCAGTTTCGTCCGGACAGCTTACACCGGGGAGCTGTTTTTT. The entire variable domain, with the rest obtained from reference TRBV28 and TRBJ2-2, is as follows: DVKVTQSSRYLVKRTGEKVFLECVQDMDHENMFWYRQDPGLGLRLIYFSYDVKMKEKGDIPEGYSVSREKKERFSLILESASTNQTSMYLCASSFVRTAYTGELFFGEGSRLTVL.

The DNA of the CDR3 is TGCGCCAGCAGCTCGTCTGTAGCGGGCACAGATACGCAGTATTTT. Its protein is CASSSSVAGTDTQYF. J is TRBJ2-3 and V is TRBV5-1; possible D gene TRBD2, 6 bases. With 3 bases removed from V and 1 base from J, the gap between germline ends came to 12 bases. This CDR3 contains 15 residues. Germline CDR1 is SGHRS and CDR2 is YFSETQ. Full variable domain (missing parts from reference TRBV5-1 and TRBJ2-3): KAGVTQTPRYLIKTRGQQVTLSCSPISGHRSVSWYQQTPGQGLQFLFEYFSETQRNKGNFPGRFSGRQFSNSRSEMNVSTLELGDSALYLCASSSSVAGTDTQYFGPGTRLTVL.

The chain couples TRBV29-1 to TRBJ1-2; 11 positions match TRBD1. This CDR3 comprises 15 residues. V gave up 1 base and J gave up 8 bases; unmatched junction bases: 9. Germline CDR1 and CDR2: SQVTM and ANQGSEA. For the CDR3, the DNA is TGCAGCGTTGAAGCCCCCGGACAGGGGGCGGGGGGCTACACCTTC. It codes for CSVEAPGQGAGGYTF.

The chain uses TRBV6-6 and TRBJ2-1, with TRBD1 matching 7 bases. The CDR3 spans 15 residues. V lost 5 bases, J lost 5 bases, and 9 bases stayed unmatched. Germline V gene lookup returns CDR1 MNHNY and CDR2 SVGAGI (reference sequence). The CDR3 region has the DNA TGTGCCAGCAGTGGCCGGGACAGTGGGCACAATGAGCAGTTCTTC. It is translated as CASSGRDSGHNEQFF.

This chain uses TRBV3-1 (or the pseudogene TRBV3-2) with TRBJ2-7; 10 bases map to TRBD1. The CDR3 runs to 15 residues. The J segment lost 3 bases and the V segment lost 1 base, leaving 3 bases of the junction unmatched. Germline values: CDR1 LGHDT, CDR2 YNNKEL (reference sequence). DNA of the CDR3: TGTGCCAGCAGCCAAGGTTGGACAGGGGGCTACGAGCAGTACTTC. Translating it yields CASSQGWTGGYEQYF.

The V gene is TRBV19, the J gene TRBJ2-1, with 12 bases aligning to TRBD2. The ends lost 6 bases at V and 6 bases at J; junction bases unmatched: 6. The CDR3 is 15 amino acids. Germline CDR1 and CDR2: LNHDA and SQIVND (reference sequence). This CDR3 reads CASSTLAGGGNEQFF. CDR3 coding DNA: TGTGCCAGTAGCACACTAGCGGGGGGCGGCAATGAGCAGTTCTTC.

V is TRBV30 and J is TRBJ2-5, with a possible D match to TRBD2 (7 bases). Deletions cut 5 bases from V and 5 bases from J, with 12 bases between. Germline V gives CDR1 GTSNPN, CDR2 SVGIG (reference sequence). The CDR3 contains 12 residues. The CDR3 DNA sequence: TGTGCCTGGGGGCGGGGGCAGGAGACCCAGTACTTC. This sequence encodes CAWGRGQETQYF.

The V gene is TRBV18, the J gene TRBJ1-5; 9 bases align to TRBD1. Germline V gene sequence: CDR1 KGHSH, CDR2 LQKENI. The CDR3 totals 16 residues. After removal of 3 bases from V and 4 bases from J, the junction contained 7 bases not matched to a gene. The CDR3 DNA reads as TGTGCCAGCTCACCCGACAGGACAGGGGAAAATCAGCCCCAGCATTTT. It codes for CASSPDRTGENQPQHF.

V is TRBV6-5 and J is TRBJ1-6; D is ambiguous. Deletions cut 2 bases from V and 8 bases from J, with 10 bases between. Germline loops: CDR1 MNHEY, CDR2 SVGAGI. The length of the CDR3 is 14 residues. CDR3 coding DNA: TGTGCCAGCAGTTACGGCAGGCGTGATTCACCCCTCCACTTT. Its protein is CASSYGRRDSPLHF.

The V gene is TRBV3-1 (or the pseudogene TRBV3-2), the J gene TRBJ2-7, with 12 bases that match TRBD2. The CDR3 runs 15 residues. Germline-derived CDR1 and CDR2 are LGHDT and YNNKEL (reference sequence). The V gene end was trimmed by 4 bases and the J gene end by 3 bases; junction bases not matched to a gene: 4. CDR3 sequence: CASSLTSGGNYEQYF. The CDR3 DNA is TGTGCCAGCAGCCTTACTAGCGGGGGGAACTACGAGCAGTACTTC.